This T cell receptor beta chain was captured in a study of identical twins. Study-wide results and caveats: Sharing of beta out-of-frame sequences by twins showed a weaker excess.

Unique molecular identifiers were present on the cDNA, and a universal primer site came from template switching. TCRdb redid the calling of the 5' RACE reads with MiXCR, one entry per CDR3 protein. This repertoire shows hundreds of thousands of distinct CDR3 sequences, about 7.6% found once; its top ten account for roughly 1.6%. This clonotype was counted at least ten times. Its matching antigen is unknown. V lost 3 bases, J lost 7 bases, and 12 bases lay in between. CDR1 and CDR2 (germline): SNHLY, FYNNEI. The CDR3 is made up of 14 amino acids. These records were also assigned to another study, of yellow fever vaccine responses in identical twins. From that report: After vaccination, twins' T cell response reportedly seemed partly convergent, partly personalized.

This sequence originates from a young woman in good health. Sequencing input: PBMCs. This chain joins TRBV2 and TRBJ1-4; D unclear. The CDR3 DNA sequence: TGTGCCAGCAGTGACGAGGGAATCGGTGAAAAACTGTTTTTT. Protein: CASSDEGIGEKLFF.